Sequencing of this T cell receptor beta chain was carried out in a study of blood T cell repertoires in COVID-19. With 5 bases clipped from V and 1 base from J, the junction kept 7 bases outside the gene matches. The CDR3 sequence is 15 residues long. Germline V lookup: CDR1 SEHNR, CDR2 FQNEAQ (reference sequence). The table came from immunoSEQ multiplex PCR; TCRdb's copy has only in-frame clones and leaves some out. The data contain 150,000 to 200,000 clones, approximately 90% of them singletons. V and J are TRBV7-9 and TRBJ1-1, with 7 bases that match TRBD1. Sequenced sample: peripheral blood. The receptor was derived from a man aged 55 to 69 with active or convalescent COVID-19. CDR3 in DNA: TGTGCCAGCAGCAAGGACAGGTCTTCGAACACTGAAGCTTTCTTT. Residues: CASSKDRSSNTEAFF.